This T cell receptor (beta chain) was found in a study of blood T cell repertoires in COVID-19. CDR3 size: 16 residues. CDR1 and CDR2 from the germline V gene are LGHNA and YSLEER. V was pared by 3 bases and J by 0 bases, with 14 bases between. Clones were read by immunoSEQ multiplex PCR, and TCRdb kept only the in-frame ones, dropping some. The sample holds more than 85,000 clones, about 80% seen once. The sequencing sample was made of peripheral blood. The chain carries TRBV4-3 and TRBJ2-5, with D tentatively TRBD1 (6 bases). The source is a woman aged 65 to 85 with acute or convalescent COVID-19. Written as DNA, the CDR3 is TGCGCCAGCAGCCAGGGACGCCGGGACAACCAAGAGACCCAGTACTTC. Its protein product is CASSQGRRDNQETQYF.